This entry lists 22 T cell receptor beta chains sequenced from one sample in a study of cytomegalovirus exposure and HLA in healthy donors. A multiplex PCR was run with 60 Vbeta primers and 13 Jbeta primers. Method: immunoSEQ multiplex PCR; TCRdb's copy keeps in-frame clones and lacks some. The repertoire has approximately 130,000 clones, 82% of them found once; the top ten carry 2.5% to 3%. The sample was PBMCs. Receptors originate from a boy aged 2-15 years in good health and CMV-seronegative.

This chain joins TRBV4-1 and TRBJ1-5; tentatively, D is TRBD1 (6 bases). The CDR3 runs 16 residues. The germline gives CDR1 MGHRA, CDR2 YSYEKL. Trimming took 1 base from V and 9 from J, leaving 19 bases between them. CDR3 region: CASSQARDTNFWPQHF. DNA for the CDR3: TGCGCCAGCAGCCAAGCCCGGGACACCAATTTTTGGCCCCAGCATTTT.

The J gene is TRBJ2-1, the V gene TRBV6-5; 7 bases agree with TRBD1. CDR3 length: 16 residues. Germline lookup yields CDR1 MNHEY and CDR2 SVGAGI. After removal of 4 bases from V and 4 bases from J, the junction contained 10 bases not matched to a gene. CDR3 coding DNA: TGTGCCAGCAGTTCCGGTCGCAGGGGGATTTACAATGAGCAGTTCTTC. It is translated as CASSSGRRGIYNEQFF.

This clone was counted once. The chain uses TRBV19 and TRBJ1-1; no clear D. Germline V lookup: CDR1 LNHDA, CDR2 SQIVND (reference sequence). Between the trimmed V and J ends, which lost 5 bases and 1 base, there was a span of 8 bases. CDR3 length: 13 amino acids. Here the CDR3 reads CASSFRENTEAFF. CDR3 sequence (DNA): TGTGCCAGTAGTTTTCGGGAGAACACTGAAGCTTTCTTT.

The chain is built from TRBV7-6 and TRBJ2-6; D is undetermined. Germline CDR1 is SGHVS and CDR2 is FNYEAQ. The CDR3 contains 16 residues. Trimming cost V 5 bases and J 0 bases, with 11 bases left between them. This CDR3 is CASSLEAVSGANVLTF. Here the CDR3 DNA reads TGTGCCAGCAGCCTAGAGGCGGTCTCTGGGGCCAACGTCCTGACTTTC. Variable domain in full (rest from reference TRBV7-6 and TRBJ2-6): GAGVSQSPRYKVTKRGQDVALRCDPISGHVSLYWYRQALGQGPEFLTYFNYEAQQDKSGLPNDRFSAERPEGSISTLTIQRTEQRDSAMYRCASSLEAVSGANVLTFGAGSRLTVL.

V usage is TRBV4-3 and J usage is TRBJ2-3, with 8 bases lining up with TRBD2. The V gene end was trimmed by 4 bases and the J gene end by 4 bases; junction bases not matched to a gene: 4. The CDR3 totals 14 residues. Germline CDR1 is LGHNA and CDR2 is YSLEER. The CDR3 spells CASSRGLEADTQYF. The CDR3 DNA reads as TGCGCCAGCAGCCGGGGACTAGAAGCAGATACGCAGTATTTT.

The chain links TRBV7-9 to TRBJ2-2; the match to TRBD1 covers 7 bases. This CDR3 comprises 12 residues. CDR1 is SEHNR and CDR2 is FQNEAQ in the germline V gene (reference sequence). For the CDR3, the DNA is TGTTCCACTTCGACAGGGTACGGGGAGCTGTTTTTT. Its protein is CSTSTGYGELFF.

This clone was detected only once. The chain uses TRBV7-8 and TRBJ2-4; weak D call: TRBD2 (6 bases). This CDR3 is 17 amino acids long. Per germline, CDR1 SGHVS and CDR2 FQNEAQ. Trimming removed 5 bases from V and 1 base from J, with 18 bases in between. CDR3 amino acids: CASSPSPGEWAKNIQYF. CDR3 DNA: TGTGCCAGCAGCCCTAGTCCGGGGGAGTGGGCCAAAAACATTCAGTACTTC.

The chain combines TRBV10-3 with TRBJ2-7, with D possibly matching TRBD1 (6 bases). V lost 8 bases to trimming and J lost 6 bases, with 20 bases between them. Germline V CDR1 and CDR2: ENHRY, SYGVKD. The CDR3 loop spans 14 amino acids. The CDR3 nucleotides read TGTGCCATCGACAGTCGGGACAACAAGGTCGAGCAGTACTTC. Translating it yields CAIDSRDNKVEQYF.

For this clone: The junction and the germline gene differ at one end; a read error may be behind it. The chain joins TRBV7-9 to TRBJ2-7, with D tentatively TRBD2 (6 bases). From germline, CDR1 is SEHNR and CDR2 FQNEAQ (reference sequence). CDR3 size: 15 residues. CDR3 sequence: CSSSPRDPLSYEQYF. CDR3 DNA: TGTTCCAGCAGCCCGCGGGACCCTCTTTCCTACGAGCAGTACTTC.

In this sample, this clone turned up a few times. V is TRBV18 and J is TRBJ2-1; D is perhaps TRBD2 (6 bases). Germline loops: CDR1 KGHSH, CDR2 LQKENI. Trimming left V 4 bases short and J 3 bases short, with 13 bases between. CDR3 length: 15 amino acids. The CDR3 DNA follows: TGTGCCAGCTCACAAACGGGAGCGGACTACAATGAGCAGTTCTTC. Translation: CASSQTGADYNEQFF.

The rearrangement joins TRBV20-1 to TRBJ2-7; TRBD1 aligns across 8 bases. The germline V gene has CDR1 DFQATT and CDR2 SNEGSKA (reference sequence). The CDR3 totals 11 residues. V was pared by 7 bases and J by 5 bases, with 4 bases of the junction left unmatched. CDR3 coding DNA: TGCAGTGGACAGGGGAATAACGAGCAGTACGTC. Amino acid sequence: CSGQGNNEQYV.

In the case of this clone: The sample holds other DNA sequences that translate to the same CDR3. V usage is TRBV7-3 and J usage is TRBJ2-3, with D perhaps TRBD1 (6 bases). CDR3 length: 17 residues. V lost 6 bases to trimming and J lost 1 base, with 20 bases between them. Germline CDR1 is SGHTA and CDR2 is FQGTGA. CDR3 sequence reads: CASSSTDIRQGTDTQYF. The DNA of the CDR3 is TGTGCCAGCAGTTCCACCGACATTCGACAGGGCACAGATACGCAGTATTTT. Full variable domain (rest looked up from reference TRBV7-3 and TRBJ2-3): GAGVSQTPSNKVTEKGKYVELRCDPISGHTALYWYRQSLGQGPEFLIYFQGTGAADDSGLPNDRFFAVRPEGSVSTLKIQRTERGDSAVYLCASSSTDIRQGTDTQYFGPGTRLTVL.

V usage is TRBV6-5 and J usage is TRBJ1-6; D not resolved. The V end was cut by 0 bases, the J end by 9 bases, with 15 bases between. The CDR3 is 16 residues long. Germline CDR1 is MNHEY and CDR2 is SVGAGI. The CDR3 loop is CASSYSARVQSSPLHF. CDR3 nucleotides: TGTGCCAGCAGTTACTCAGCGAGGGTTCAGAGTTCACCCCTCCACTTT.

This chain connects TRBV19 to TRBJ2-5, with D possibly matching TRBD1 (5 bases). This CDR3 contains 14 residues. Deletions cut 3 bases from V and 5 bases from J, with 13 bases between. CDR1 and CDR2 (germline): LNHDA, SQIVND (reference sequence). The CDR3 nucleotides are TGTGCCAGTAGTATTCCGACAGATAAGGAGACCCAGTACTTC. This codes for CASSIPTDKETQYF.

The J gene is TRBJ2-3, the V gene TRBV15; TRBD2 aligns across 14 bases. V lost 4 bases to trimming and J lost 4 bases; unmatched junction nucleotides: 16. The CDR3 extends over 20 amino acids. Germline CDR1 is LNHNV and CDR2 is YYDKDF (reference sequence). The CDR3, as DNA: TGTGCCACCAGCAATGACTTCTTAGGACTAGCGGGAGGCTTGGCAGATACGCAGTATTTT. It specifies CATSNDFLGLAGGLADTQYF.

The V call is TRBV2, the J call TRBJ2-3; the match to TRBD2 covers 7 bases. Germline CDR1 is SNHLY and CDR2 is FYNNEI. With 6 bases clipped from V and 2 bases from J, the junction kept 8 bases outside the gene matches. The CDR3 has 15 amino acids. CDR3 in amino acids: CASRLEAGATDTQYF. CDR3 DNA sequence: TGTGCCAGCAGGCTGGAGGCGGGAGCCACAGATACGCAGTATTTT.

This rearrangement joins TRBV2 to TRBJ2-1; 7 bases are a match to TRBD2. The ends lost 6 bases at V and 2 bases at J; junction bases unmatched: 10. CDR3 length: 16 amino acids. CDR1 SNHLY and CDR2 FYNNEI come from the germline V gene. The CDR3 reads CASRSRDYQTYNEQFF. The CDR3 DNA reads TGTGCCAGCAGGTCTCGGGACTACCAGACCTACAATGAGCAGTTCTTC.

The chain couples TRBV2 to TRBJ1-2; D is ambiguous. Trimming removed 3 bases from V and 4 bases from J, with 15 bases in between. Germline-derived CDR1 and CDR2 are SNHLY and FYNNEI. This CDR3 contains 15 residues. The CDR3: CASSDLLQISYGYTF. CDR3 sequence (DNA): TGTGCCAGCAGTGATTTGCTACAGATTAGCTATGGCTACACCTTC.

The rearrangement links TRBV4-2 to TRBJ2-5; the match to TRBD2 covers 9 bases. V shed 4 bases, J shed 1 base, and the junction held 4 bases outside the gene matches. CDR1 and CDR2 from the germline V gene are LGHNA and YNFKEQ. CDR3 length: 15 residues. The CDR3 nucleotides read TGTGCCAGCAGCCCCAAGACTAGCGGCCAAGAGACCCAGTACTTC. Its translation is CASSPKTSGQETQYF.

The CDR3 coding sequence is TGCGCCAGCAGCCGAGAGACAGTAAACTATGGCTACACCTTC. Its translation: CASSRETVNYGYTF. J is TRBJ1-2 and V is TRBV4-3; a weak D match, TRBD1 (5 bases). Trimming pared 4 bases from V and 2 bases from J, leaving 11 bases between. Germline V CDR1 and CDR2: LGHNA, YSLEER. There are 14 residues in the CDR3.

This chain connects TRBV6-1 to TRBJ1-3; D not certain. The CDR3 has 16 residues. The V gene's germline CDR1 is MNHNS and CDR2 SASEGT. The V and J ends lost 2 bases and 0 bases respectively, with 11 bases between them. The CDR3 loop is CASSEKMAGSGNTIYF. DNA for the CDR3: TGTGCCAGCAGTGAAAAGATGGCAGGCTCTGGAAACACCATATATTTT.

This chain joins TRBV19 and TRBJ1-1, with D hard to call. V was pared by 4 bases and J by 7 bases, with 10 bases between. The germline V gene encodes CDR1 LNHDA and CDR2 SQIVND (reference sequence). The CDR3 extends over 12 amino acids. This CDR3 reads CASSNVGLEAFF. CDR3 nucleotides: TGTGCCAGTAGTAACGTGGGCCTTGAAGCTTTCTTT.